These 6 T cell receptor beta chains were all obtained from the same sample, sequenced in a study of OX40 agonist ivuxolimab in advanced cancers. Generated by immunoSEQ multiplex PCR, the TCRdb table keeps only in-frame clones and is missing some. Of 55,000 to 95,000 clones in the sample, roughly 88% were seen once. The sample in question was CD4+ or CD8+ T cells sorted from blood, obtained in a trial of the OX40 agonist ivuxolimab. Every receptor here comes from an adult with an advanced solid tumor such as melanoma, head and neck, liver or kidney cancer.

The rearrangement joins TRBV11-2 to TRBJ2-6; 8 bases align to TRBD1. The length of the CDR3 is 17 residues. Per the germline V gene, CDR1 is SGHAT and CDR2 is FQNNGV. V trimming: 4 bases; J trimming: 0 bases; junction bases outside the gene matches: 5. As DNA, the CDR3 is TGTGCCAGCAGCTCTCGGACAGGGCGCTCTGGGGCCAACGTCCTGACTTTC. Translated: CASSSRTGRSGANVLTF.

This clone was observed a handful of times. The CDR3 DNA reads as TGTGCCAGCGTTGACACAATGAACACTGAAGCTTTCTTT. Protein sequence: CASVDTMNTEAFF. This chain joins TRBV28 and TRBJ1-1; D not certain. V lost 8 bases, J lost 0 bases, and 10 bases lay in between. CDR3 length equals 13 residues. Germline CDR1 reads MDHEN; CDR2 reads SYDVKM.

This clone was found a few times. The rearrangement joins TRBV7-3 to TRBJ1-2; the match to TRBD1 covers 10 bases. The germline V gene has CDR1 SGHTA and CDR2 FQGTGA. Germline trimming cut 5 bases from V and 2 bases from J; bases unmatched to any gene: 2. The CDR3 totals 14 residues. CDR3 sequence (DNA): TGTGCCAGCAGCCCGGGACAGGGGAACTATGGCTACACCTTC. It is translated as CASSPGQGNYGYTF. Full variable domain (outside the CDR3, taken from reference TRBV7-3 and TRBJ1-2): GAGVSQTPSNKVTEKGKYVELRCDPISGHTALYWYRQSLGQGPEFLIYFQGTGAADDSGLPNDRFFAVRPEGSVSTLKIQRTERGDSAVYLCASSPGQGNYGYTFGSGTRLTVV.

The chain combines TRBV5-1 with TRBJ2-2; tentative D call: TRBD1 (5 bases). The V and J ends lost 0 bases and 4 bases respectively, with 16 bases between them. Germline V gene data show CDR1 as SGHRS and CDR2 as YFSETQ. The CDR3 is made up of 17 amino acids. The CDR3 is CASSLELQGRGTGELFF. The CDR3, as DNA: TGCGCCAGCAGCTTGGAGTTGCAGGGCCGAGGCACCGGGGAGCTGTTTTTT.

This chain uses TRBV21-1 with TRBJ1-5. TRBV21-1 has pseudogene status. There are 16 residues in the CDR3. The CDR3 nucleotides read TGTGCCAGCAGCAAAGTAGAGAGGACTCCCAATCAGCCCCAGCATTTT. It yields the protein CASSKVERTPNQPQHF.

The chain couples TRBV4-1 to TRBJ2-3; the match to TRBD1 covers 8 bases. The CDR3 totals 15 residues. Germline trimming cut 6 bases from V and 1 base from J; bases unmatched to any gene: 6. Germline V CDR1 and CDR2: MGHRA, YSYEKL. The CDR3: CASRSQGGGTDTQYF. Here the CDR3 DNA reads TGCGCCAGCAGGTCACAGGGGGGCGGCACAGATACGCAGTATTTT.